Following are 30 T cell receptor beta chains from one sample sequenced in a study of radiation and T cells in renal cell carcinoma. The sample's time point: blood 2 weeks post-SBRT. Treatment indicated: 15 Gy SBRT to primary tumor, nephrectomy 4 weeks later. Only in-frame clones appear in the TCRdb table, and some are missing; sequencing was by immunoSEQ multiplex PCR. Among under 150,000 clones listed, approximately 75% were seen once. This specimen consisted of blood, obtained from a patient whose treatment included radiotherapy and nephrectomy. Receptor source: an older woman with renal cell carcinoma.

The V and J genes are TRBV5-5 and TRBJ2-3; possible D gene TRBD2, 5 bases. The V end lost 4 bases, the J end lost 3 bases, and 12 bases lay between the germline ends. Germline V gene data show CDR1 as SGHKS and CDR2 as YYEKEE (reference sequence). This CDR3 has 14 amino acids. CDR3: CASSRAVRTDTQYF. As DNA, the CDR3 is TGTGCCAGCAGCAGAGCGGTTAGGACAGATACGCAGTATTTT.

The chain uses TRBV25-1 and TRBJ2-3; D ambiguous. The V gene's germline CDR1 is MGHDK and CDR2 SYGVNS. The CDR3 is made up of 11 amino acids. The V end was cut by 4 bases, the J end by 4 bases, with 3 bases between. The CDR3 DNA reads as TGTGCCAGCAGTGTGGCAGATACGCAGTATTTT. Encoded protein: CASSVADTQYF.

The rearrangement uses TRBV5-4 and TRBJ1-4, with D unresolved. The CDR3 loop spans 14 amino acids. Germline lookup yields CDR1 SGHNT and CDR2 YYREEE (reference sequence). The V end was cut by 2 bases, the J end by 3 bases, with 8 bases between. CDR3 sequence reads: CASSFSPSNEKLFF. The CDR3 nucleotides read TGTGCCAGCAGCTTCAGCCCTTCTAATGAAAAACTGTTTTTT.

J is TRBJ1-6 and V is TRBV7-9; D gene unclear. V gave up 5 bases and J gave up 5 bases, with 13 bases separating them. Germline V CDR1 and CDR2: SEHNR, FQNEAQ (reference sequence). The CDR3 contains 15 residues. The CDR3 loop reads CASSPGAGHNSPLHF. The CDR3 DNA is TGTGCCAGCAGCCCAGGCGCAGGCCATAATTCACCCCTCCACTTT. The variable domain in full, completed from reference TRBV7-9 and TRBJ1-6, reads DTGVSQNPRHKITKRGQNVTFRCDPISEHNRLYWYRQTLGQGPEFLTYFQNEAQLEKSRLLSDRFSAERPKGSFSTLEIQRTEQGDSAMYLCASSPGAGHNSPLHFGNGTRLTVT.

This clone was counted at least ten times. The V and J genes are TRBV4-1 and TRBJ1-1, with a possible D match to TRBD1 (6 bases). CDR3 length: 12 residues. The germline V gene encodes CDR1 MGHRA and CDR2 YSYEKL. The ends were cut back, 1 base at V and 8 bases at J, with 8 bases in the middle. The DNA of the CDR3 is TGCGCCAGCAGCCAAGGTGGGGGCGAAGCTTTCTTT. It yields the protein CASSQGGGEAFF.

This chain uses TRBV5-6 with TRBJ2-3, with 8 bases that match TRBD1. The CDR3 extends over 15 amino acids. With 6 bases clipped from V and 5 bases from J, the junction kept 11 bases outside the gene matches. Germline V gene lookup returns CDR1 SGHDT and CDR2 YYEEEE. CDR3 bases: TGTGCCAGCATCGCTATGGGCAGGGGGCAAGATACGCAGTATTTT. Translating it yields CASIAMGRGQDTQYF.

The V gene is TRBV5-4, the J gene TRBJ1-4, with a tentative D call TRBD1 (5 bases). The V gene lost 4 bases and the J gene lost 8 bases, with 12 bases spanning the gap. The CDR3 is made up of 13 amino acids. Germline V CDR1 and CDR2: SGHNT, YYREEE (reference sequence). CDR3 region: CASSPEEGEKLFF. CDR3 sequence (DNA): TGTGCCAGCAGCCCGGAGGAGGGGGAAAAACTGTTTTTT.

CDR3 sequence reads: CASSVSGTQTYNSPLHF. DNA for the CDR3: TGCGCCAGCAGCGTATCCGGGACACAGACCTATAATTCACCCCTCCACTTT. This chain joins TRBV5-1 and TRBJ1-6, with D perhaps matching TRBD1 (6 bases). Germline values: CDR1 SGHRS, CDR2 YFSETQ. Trimming removed 4 bases from V and 2 bases from J, with 16 bases in between. The CDR3 has 17 residues.

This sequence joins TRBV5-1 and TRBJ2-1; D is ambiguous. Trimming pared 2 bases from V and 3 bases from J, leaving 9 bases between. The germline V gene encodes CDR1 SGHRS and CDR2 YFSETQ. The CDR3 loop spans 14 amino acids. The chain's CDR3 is CASSFNEVYNEQFF. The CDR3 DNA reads TGCGCCAGCAGCTTTAACGAGGTCTACAATGAGCAGTTCTTC.

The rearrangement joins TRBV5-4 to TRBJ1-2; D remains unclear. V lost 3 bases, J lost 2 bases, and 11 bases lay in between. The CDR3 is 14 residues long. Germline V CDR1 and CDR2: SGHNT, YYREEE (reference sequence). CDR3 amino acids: CASSSDPGNYGYTF. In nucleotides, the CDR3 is TGTGCCAGCAGCTCGGACCCGGGGAACTATGGCTACACCTTC.

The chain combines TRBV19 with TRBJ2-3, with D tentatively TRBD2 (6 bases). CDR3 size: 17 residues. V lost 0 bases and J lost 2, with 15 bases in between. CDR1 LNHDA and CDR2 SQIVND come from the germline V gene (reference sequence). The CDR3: CASSIDPRGGPTDTQYF. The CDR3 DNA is TGTGCCAGTAGTATAGATCCCCGCGGAGGGCCCACAGATACGCAGTATTTT.

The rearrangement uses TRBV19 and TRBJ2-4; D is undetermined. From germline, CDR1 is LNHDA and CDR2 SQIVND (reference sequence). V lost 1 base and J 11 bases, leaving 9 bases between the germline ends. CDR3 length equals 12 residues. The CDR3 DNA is TGTGCCAGTAGTATAGGTAGTGGAGTTCAGTACTTC. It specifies CASSIGSGVQYF.

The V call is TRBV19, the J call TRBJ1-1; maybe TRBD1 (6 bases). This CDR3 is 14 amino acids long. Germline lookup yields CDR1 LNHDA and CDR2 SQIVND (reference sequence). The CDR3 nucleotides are TGTGCAACGATGGGGGCACCAGAATCCACTGAAGCTTTCTTT. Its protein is CATMGAPESTEAFF.

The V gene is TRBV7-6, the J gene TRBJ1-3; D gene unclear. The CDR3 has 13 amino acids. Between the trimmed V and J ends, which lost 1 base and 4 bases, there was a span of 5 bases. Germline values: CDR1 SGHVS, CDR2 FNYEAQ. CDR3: CASSLGGGNTIYF. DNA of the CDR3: TGTGCCAGCAGCTTAGGAGGGGGAAACACCATATATTTT.

CDR3 in amino acids: CASSFSGPKSETTQYF. The DNA of the CDR3 is TGTGCCAGCAGTTTCTCTGGGCCGAAGTCCGAGACGACCCAGTACTTC. The gene calls are TRBV27 and TRBJ2-5; D gene ambiguous. The V gene lost 3 bases and the J gene lost 7 bases, with 21 bases spanning the gap. CDR1 and CDR2 (germline): MNHEY, SMNVEV (reference sequence). This CDR3 is built from 16 residues.

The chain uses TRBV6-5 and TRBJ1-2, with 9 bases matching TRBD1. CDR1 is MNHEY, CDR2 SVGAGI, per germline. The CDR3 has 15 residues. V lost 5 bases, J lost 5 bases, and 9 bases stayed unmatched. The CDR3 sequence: CASSRSTGGGYGYTF. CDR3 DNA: TGTGCCAGCAGTCGATCGACAGGGGGTGGATATGGCTACACCTTC.

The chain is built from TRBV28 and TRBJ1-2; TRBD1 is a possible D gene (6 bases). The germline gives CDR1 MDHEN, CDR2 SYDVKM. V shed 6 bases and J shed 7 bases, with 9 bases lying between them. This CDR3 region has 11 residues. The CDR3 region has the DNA TGTGCCAGCAGCAGGGGACGTGGCTACACCTTC. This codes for CASSRGRGYTF.

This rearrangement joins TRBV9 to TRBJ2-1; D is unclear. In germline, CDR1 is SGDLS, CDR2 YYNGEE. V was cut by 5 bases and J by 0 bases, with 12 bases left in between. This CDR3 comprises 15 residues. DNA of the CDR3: TGTGCCAGCAGTTTGGAATTGAGCTCCTACAATGAGCAGTTCTTC. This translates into CASSLELSSYNEQFF.

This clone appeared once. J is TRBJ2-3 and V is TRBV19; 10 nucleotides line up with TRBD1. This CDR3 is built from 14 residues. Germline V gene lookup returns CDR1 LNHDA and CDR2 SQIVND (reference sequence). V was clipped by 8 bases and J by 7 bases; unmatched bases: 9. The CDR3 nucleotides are TGTGCCAGTGGGGACAGGGGCAGGTTGAATACGCAGTATTTT. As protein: CASGDRGRLNTQYF.

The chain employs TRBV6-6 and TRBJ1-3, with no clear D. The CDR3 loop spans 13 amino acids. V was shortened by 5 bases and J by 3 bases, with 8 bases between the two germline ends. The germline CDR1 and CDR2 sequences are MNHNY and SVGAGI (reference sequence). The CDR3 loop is CASSPTSGNTIYF. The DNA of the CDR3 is TGTGCCAGCAGTCCGACAAGTGGAAACACCATATATTTT.

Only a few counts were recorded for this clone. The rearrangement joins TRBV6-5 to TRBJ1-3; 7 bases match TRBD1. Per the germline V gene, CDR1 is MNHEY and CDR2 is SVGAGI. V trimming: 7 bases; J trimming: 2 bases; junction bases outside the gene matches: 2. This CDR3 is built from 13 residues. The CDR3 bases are TGTGCCAGCACCACAGGGGCTGGAAACACCATATATTTT. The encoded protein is CASTTGAGNTIYF.

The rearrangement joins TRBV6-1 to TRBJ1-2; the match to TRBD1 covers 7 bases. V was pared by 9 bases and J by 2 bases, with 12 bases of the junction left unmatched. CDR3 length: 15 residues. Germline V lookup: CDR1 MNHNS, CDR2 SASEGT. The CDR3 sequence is CASVPGVDRNYGYTF. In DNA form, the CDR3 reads TGTGCCAGTGTCCCGGGCGTGGACAGGAACTATGGCTACACCTTC.

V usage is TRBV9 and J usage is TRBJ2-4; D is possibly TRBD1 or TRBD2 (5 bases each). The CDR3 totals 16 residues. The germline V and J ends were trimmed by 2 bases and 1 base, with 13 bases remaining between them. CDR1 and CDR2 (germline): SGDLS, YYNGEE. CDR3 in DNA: TGTGCCAGCAGCGTCCGGGACGGGCTTGCCAAAAACATTCAGTACTTC. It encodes CASSVRDGLAKNIQYF.

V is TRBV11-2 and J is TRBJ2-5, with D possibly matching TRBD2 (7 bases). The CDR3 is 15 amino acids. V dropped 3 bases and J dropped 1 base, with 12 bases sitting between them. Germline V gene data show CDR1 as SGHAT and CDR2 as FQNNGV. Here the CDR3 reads CASSFSRGRQETQYF. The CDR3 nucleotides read TGTGCCAGCAGCTTTTCGCGGGGGCGCCAAGAGACCCAGTACTTC.

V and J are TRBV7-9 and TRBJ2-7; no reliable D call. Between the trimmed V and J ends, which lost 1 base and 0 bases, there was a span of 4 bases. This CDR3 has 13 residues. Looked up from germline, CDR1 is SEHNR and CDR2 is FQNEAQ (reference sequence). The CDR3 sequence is CASSLDSSYEQYF. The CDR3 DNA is TGTGCCAGCAGCTTAGACAGCTCCTACGAGCAGTACTTC. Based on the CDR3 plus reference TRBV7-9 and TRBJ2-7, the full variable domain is DTGVSQNPRHKITKRGQNVTFRCDPISEHNRLYWYRQTLGQGPEFLTYFQNEAQLEKSRLLSDRFSAERPKGSFSTLEIQRTEQGDSAMYLCASSLDSSYEQYFGPGTRLTVT.

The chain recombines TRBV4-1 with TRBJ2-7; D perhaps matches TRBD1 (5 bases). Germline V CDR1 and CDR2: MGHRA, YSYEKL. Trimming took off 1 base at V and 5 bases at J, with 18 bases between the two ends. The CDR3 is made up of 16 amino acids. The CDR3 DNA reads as TGCGCCAGCAGCCAAGGAATTGCGGCAGGGAAGAACGAGCAGTACTTC. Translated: CASSQGIAAGKNEQYF.

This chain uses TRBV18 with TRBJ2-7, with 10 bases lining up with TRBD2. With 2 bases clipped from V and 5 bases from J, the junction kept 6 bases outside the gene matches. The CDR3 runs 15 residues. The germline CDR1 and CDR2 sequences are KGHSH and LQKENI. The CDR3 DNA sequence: TGTGCCAGCTCACCAGGCCTAGCGGGGGAGAACGAGCAGTACTTC. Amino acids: CASSPGLAGENEQYF.

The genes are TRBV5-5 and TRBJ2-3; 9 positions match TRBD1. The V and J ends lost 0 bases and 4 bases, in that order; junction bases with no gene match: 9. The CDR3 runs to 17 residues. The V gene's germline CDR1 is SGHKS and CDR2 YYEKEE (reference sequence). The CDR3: CASSLGQGGILADTQYF. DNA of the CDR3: TGTGCCAGCAGCTTGGGACAGGGGGGAATATTGGCAGATACGCAGTATTTT.

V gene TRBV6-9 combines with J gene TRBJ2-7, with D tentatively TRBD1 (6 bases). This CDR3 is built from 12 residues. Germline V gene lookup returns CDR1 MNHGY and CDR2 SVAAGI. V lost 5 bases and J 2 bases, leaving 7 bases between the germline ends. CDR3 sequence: CASSRDTYEQYF. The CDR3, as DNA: TGTGCCAGCAGTAGGGACACCTACGAGCAGTACTTC.

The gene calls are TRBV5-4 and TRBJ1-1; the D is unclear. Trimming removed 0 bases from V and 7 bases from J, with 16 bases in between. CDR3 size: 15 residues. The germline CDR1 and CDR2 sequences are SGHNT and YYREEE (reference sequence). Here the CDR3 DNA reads TGTGCCAGCAGCTTGGTGGGCGGACCCGCCAGTGAAGCTTTCTTT. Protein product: CASSLVGGPASEAFF.